This record covers a single TCR beta chain. Its antigen is unknown. The CDR3 sequence is 14 residues long. CDR1 SGHDT and CDR2 YYEEEE come from the germline V gene. The germline V and J ends were trimmed by 3 bases and 7 bases, with 14 bases remaining between them. These data originate in a study of cytomegalovirus exposure and HLA in healthy donors. The donors comprised healthy bone marrow donors. Overall study findings and caveats: Sequencing probably produced one cluster of sequence variants that were highly shared. A few CMV-associated chains were confirmed in vitro to be specific for CMV antigens. Most TCR beta V segments were productive about 87% or about 30% of the time in an earlier analysis.

The PCR had 60 Vbeta and 13 Jbeta primers. The table came from immunoSEQ multiplex PCR; TCRdb's copy has only in-frame clones and leaves some out. The table has about 240,000 clones, about 80% seen once; the top ten hold under 8%. V is TRBV5-6 and J is TRBJ1-5, with a possible D match to TRBD1 (6 bases). The TCR was taken from a woman aged 55-75 years in good health and CMV-seropositive. Material for sequencing was PBMCs. CDR3 loop: CASSYRDALQPQHF. CDR3 nucleotides: TGTGCCAGCAGCTACAGGGATGCGTTGCAGCCCCAGCATTTT.